This entry features one T cell receptor (beta chain) sequence. Individuals drawn from approximately 26 US areas were roughly 18 to 89 years old. Cohorts were based on clinical histories the participants reported. The data are from a study of blood T cell repertoires in COVID-19. About the study: PBMCs, B-cell-depleted T cells, or T cells were the source of the cDNA or gDNA that made up the material.

Original analysis: Scientists estimated how many nucleated cells there were by amplifying reference gene primers. Generated by immunoSEQ multiplex PCR, the TCRdb table keeps only in-frame clones and is missing some. V and J calls and clone size are as listed in that table; D and trimming were resolved from the DNA. The sample shows around 200,000 clones, 85% of them seen only once. After removal of 2 bases from V and 1 base from J, the junction contained 14 bases not matched to a gene. The CDR3 runs to 19 residues. Germline V gene lookup returns CDR1 MNHEY and CDR2 SVGEGT. The clonotype originates from a man aged 40-55 years who had recovered from COVID-19. Input material: PBMCs or T cells enriched from blood (not recorded which). The chain joins TRBV6-2 or TRBV6-3 to TRBJ1-2; the match to TRBD1 covers 9 bases. CDR3 sequence (DNA): TGTGCCAGCAGTTACGTCCCGGGACAGGGTTCGAGGTATAACTATGGCTACACCTTC. Its translation is CASSYVPGQGSRYNYGYTF.